This T cell receptor (beta chain) originates from a study of blood T cell repertoires in COVID-19. Participants reported their clinical history, and cohort assignment relied on those reports. The data were produced by immunoSEQ multiplex PCR, yet TCRdb's version contains in-frame clones alone and is incomplete. The data show about 400,000 clones, with nearly 90% seen just once and over 1.5% held by the top ten. Germline CDR1 is SGHNT and CDR2 is YYREEE (reference sequence). This CDR3 spans 17 amino acids. J gave up 2 bases and V 5 bases, and 11 bases lay outside the gene matches. This clonotype was sampled from a woman aged 18-35 years with acute COVID-19. The genes are TRBV5-4 and TRBJ2-3; 10 nucleotides agree with TRBD1. Sequencing input: PBMCs or T cells enriched from blood (not recorded which). The CDR3 DNA reads as TGTGCCAGCAGTTTGTGGGGAGGGACAGGGGCCACAGATACGCAGTATTTT. This codes for CASSLWGGTGATDTQYF.